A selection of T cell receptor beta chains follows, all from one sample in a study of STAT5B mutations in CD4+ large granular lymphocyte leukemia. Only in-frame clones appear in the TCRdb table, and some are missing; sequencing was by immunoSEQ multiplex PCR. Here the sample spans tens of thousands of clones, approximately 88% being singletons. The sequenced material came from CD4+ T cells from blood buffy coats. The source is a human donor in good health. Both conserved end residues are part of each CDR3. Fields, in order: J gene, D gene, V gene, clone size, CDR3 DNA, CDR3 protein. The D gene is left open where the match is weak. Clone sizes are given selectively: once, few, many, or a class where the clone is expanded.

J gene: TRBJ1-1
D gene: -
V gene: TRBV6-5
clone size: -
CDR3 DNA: TGTGCCAGCAGTTACTTTGGAGCTAACACTGAAGCTTTCTTT
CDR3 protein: CASSYFGANTEAFF

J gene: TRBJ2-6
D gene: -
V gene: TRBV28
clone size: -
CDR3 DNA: TGTGCCACCCGGTCCGGGGCCAACGTCCTGACTTTC
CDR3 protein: CATRSGANVLTF

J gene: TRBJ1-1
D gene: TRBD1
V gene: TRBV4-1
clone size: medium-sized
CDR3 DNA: TGCGCCAGCAGCCCCGGGACAGGTTCTGGAGCTTTCTTT
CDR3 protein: CASSPGTGSGAFF

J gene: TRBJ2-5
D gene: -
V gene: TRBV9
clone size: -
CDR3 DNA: TGTGCCAGCAGCGTAGGACAGCAAGAGACCCAGTACTTC
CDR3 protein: CASSVGQQETQYF

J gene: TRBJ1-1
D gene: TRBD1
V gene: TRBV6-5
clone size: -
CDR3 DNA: TGTGCCAGCAGTTACTTCGGACAGGGCGGCACTGAAGCTTTCTTT
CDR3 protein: CASSYFGQGGTEAFF

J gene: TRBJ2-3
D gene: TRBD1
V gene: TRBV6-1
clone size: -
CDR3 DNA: TGTGCCAGCAGTGAAGACACAGGGGGAAAGGATACGCAGTATTTT
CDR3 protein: CASSEDTGGKDTQYF

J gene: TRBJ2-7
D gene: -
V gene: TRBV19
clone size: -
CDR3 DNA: TGTGCCAGTAGTATGCACCAACGGCAGGGAACCTACGAGCAGTACTTC
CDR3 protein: CASSMHQRQGTYEQYF

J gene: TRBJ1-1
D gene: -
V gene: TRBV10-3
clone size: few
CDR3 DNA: TGTGCCATCAGTGAGTCTGGCGTGAACACTGAAGCTTTCTTT
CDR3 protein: CAISESGVNTEAFF

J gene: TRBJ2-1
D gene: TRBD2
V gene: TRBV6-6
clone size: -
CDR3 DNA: TGTGCCAGCACCGGACTAGCGGGAGGCAATGAGCAGTTCTTC
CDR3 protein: CASTGLAGGNEQFF

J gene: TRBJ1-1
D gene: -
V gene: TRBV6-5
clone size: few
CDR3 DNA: TGTGCCAGCGCCTTAAACAGGGACCCCACTGAAGCTTTCTTT
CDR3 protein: CASALNRDPTEAFF

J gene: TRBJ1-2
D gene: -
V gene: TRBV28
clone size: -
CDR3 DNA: TGTGCCAGCAGTTACCCGAGGGGGGGGTCGGATAACTATGGCTACACCTTC
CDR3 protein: CASSYPRGGSDNYGYTF

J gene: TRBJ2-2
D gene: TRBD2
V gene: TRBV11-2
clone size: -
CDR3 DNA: TGTGCCAGCAGCTCTATAGCGGGAGTGAGAGGCGGGGAGCTGTTTTTT
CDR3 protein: CASSSIAGVRGGELFF

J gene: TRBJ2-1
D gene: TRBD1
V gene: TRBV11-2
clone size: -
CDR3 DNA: TGTGCCAGCAGGAAAGGGACAGGGTCCTACAATGAGCAGTTCTTC
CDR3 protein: CASRKGTGSYNEQFF

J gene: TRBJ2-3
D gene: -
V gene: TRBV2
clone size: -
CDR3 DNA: TGTGCCAGCAGTGAAATGGAGCGACGCACAGATACGCAGTATTTT
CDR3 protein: CASSEMERRTDTQYF

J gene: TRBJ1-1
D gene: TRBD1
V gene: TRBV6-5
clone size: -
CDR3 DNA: TGTGCCAGCCCCCGGGACAGGGTGTCCGCCACTGAAGCTTTCTTT
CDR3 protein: CASPRDRVSATEAFF

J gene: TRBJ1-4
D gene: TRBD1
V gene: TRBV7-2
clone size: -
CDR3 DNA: TGTGCCAGCAGCCTTAGGGGACAGGGGGTCGAAAAACTGTTTTTT
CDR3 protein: CASSLRGQGVEKLFF

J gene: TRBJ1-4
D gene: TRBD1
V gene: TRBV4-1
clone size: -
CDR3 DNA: TGCGCCAGCAGCCCCCGTGAGCGCAACAAGGACAGGAGTGCAACTAATGAAAAACTGTTTTTT
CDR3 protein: CASSPRERNKDRSATNEKLFF

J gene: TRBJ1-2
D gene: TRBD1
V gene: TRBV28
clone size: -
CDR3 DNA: TGTGCCAGCAGTTTATCCGGCCAGGGGGCGCCTGGCTACACCTTC
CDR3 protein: CASSLSGQGAPGYTF

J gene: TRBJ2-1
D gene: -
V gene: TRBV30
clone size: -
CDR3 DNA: TGTGCCTGGAGTGGGCAAAATGAGCAGTTCTTC
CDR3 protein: CAWSGQNEQFF

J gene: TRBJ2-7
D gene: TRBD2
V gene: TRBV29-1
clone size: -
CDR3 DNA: TGCAGCGTTGAGGCACTAGCGGAGCAGTACTTC
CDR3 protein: CSVEALAEQYF

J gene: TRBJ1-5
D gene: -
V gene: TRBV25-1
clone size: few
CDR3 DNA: TGTGCCAGCAGTGATGGCGTGGCACGCAATCAGCCCCAGCATTTT
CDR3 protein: CASSDGVARNQPQHF

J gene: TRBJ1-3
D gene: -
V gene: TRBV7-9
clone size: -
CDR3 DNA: TGTGCCAGCAGCTTGGGCTCTGGAAACACCATATATTTT
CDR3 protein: CASSLGSGNTIYF

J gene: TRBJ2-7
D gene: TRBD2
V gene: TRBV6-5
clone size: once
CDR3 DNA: TGTGCCAGCAGTTACGGTGGGGGGGCCTACGAGCAGTACTTC
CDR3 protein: CASSYGGGAYEQYF

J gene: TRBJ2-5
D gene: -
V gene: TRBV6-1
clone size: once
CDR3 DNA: TGTGCCAGCAGTGAAGGGGCCCAAGAGACCCAGTACTTC
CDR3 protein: CASSEGAQETQYF

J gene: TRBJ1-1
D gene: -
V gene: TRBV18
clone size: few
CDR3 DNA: TGTGCCAGCTCACCACGTAGGGACTTGGACACTGAAGCTTTCTTT
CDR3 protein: CASSPRRDLDTEAFF

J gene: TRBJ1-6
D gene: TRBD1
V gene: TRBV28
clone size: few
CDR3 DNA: TGTGCCAGCATCACGGGACAGCTGTACGCAGGCGGTAATTCACCCCTCCACTTT
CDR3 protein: CASITGQLYAGGNSPLHF

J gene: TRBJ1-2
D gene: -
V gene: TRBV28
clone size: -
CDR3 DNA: TGTGCCAGCAGCCCCCGGAGTACCGTCCCCTATGGCTACACCTTC
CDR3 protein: CASSPRSTVPYGYTF

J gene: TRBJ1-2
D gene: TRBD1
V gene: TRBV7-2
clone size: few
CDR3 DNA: TGTGCCAGCAGCTTAGCTCAGACAGGGGACGGCTACACCTTC
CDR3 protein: CASSLAQTGDGYTF

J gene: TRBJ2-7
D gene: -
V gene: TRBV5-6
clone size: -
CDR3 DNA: TGTGCCAGCAACGAAATAGGGGGGTCCACCTACGAGCAGTACTTC
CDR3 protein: CASNEIGGSTYEQYF

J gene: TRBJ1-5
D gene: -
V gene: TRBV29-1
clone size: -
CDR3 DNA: TGCAGCGTTGAAATCGGTGGGAATCAGCCCCAGCATTTT
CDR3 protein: CSVEIGGNQPQHF

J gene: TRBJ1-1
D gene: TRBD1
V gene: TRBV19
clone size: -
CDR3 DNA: TGTGCCAGTAGTACTCAGGGGGACACTGAAGCTTTCTTT
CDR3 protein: CASSTQGDTEAFF

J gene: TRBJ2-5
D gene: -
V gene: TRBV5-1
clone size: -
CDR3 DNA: TGCGCCAGCAGCTTGGCCCCACTGCTTAAAGAGACCCAGTACTTC
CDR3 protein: CASSLAPLLKETQYF

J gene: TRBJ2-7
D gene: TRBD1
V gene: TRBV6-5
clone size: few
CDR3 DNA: TGTGCCAGCAGCCCTACGGGGACAGGGTCCTACGAGCAGTACTTC
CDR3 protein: CASSPTGTGSYEQYF

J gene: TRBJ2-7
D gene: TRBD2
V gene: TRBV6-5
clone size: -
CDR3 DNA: TGTGCCAGCAGTTACGTGGGAGGGAGGCCCTACGAGCAGTACTTC
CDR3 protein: CASSYVGGRPYEQYF

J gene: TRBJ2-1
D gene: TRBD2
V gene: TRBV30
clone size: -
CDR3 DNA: TGTGCCTGGAGTATAGCGGGAGACAATGAGCAGTTCTTC
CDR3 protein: CAWSIAGDNEQFF

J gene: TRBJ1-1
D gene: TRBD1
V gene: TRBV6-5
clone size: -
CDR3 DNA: TGTGCCAGCAGTTACGACAGGGGGCCCACTGAAGCTTTCTTT
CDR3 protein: CASSYDRGPTEAFF

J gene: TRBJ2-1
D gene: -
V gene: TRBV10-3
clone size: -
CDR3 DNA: TGTGCCATCAGTGCCCCAACAGAATCTGAGCAGTTCTTC
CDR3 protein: CAISAPTESEQFF

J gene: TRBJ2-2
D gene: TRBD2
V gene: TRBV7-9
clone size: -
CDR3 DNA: TGTGCCAGCAGCTCGGGACTAGCGGTCGGGGAGCTGTTTTTT
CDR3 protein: CASSSGLAVGELFF

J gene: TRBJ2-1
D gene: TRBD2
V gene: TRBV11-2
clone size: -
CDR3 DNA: TGTGCCAGCAGCACTGGACTAGCGGGAGTACATGAGCAGTTCTTC
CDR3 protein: CASSTGLAGVHEQFF

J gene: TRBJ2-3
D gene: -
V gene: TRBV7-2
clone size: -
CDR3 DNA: TGTGCCAGCAGCTTCCGGGGGCCGGAGCCAGATACGCAGTATTTT
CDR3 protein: CASSFRGPEPDTQYF

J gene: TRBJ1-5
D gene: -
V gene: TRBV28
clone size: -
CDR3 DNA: TGTGCCAGCAGTGGGAACCCTAGCAATCAGCCCCAGCATTTT
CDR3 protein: CASSGNPSNQPQHF

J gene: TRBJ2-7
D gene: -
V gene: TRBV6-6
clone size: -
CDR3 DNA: TGTGCCAGCAGCCCGGGACGCCAGTACGAGCAGTACTTC
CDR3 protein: CASSPGRQYEQYF

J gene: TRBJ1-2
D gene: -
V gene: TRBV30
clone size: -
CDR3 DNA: TGTGCCTGGAGTTTGGGGAACTATGGCTACACCTTC
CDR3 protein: CAWSLGNYGYTF

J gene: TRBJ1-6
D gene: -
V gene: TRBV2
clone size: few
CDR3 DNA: TGTGCCAGCAGTGAAGACCAGGGCTACATTAATTCACCCCTCCACTTT
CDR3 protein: CASSEDQGYINSPLHF

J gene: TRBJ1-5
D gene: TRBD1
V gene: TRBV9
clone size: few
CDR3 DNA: TGTGCCAGCAGCGAGGGACAGTATAGCAATCAGCCCCAGCATTTT
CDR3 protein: CASSEGQYSNQPQHF

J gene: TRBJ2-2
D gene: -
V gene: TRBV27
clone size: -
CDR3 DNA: TGTGCCAGCAGTTGGATTTACACCGGGGAGCTGTTTTTT
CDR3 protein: CASSWIYTGELFF

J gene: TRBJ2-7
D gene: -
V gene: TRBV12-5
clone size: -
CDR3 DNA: TGTGCTAGTGCCCTACAGGGTAGGAGTTACGAGCAGTACTTC
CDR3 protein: CASALQGRSYEQYF

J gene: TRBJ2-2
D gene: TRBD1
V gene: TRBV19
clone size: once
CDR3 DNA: TGTGCCAGTAGTATTTCCGGGACAGGGGGAACCGGGGAGCTGTTTTTT
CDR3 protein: CASSISGTGGTGELFF

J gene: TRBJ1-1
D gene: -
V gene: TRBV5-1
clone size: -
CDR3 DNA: TGCGCCAGCAGCCAGGGTATCCACACTGAAGCTTTCTTT
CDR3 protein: CASSQGIHTEAFF

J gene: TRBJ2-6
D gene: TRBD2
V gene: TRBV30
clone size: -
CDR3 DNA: TGTGCCTGGAGTGGGGGGGGTTCTGGGGCCAACGTCCTGACTTTC
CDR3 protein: CAWSGGGSGANVLTF

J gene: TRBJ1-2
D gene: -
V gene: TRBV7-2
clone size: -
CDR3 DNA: TGTGCCAGCAGCGCATCGTCGGGACTTTACTATGGCTACACCTTC
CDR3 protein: CASSASSGLYYGYTF